This TCR beta chain was found in a study of CD8 T cells in ankylosing spondylitis. Regarding the study as a whole: Peripheral blood samples showed relatively rare disease-linked clones, and these clones were CD8+. Blood of patients with ankylosing spondylitis appeared to be characterized by a TCR beta motif of about 8 highly homologous variants. Clones tied to disease were said to be significantly enriched in matched ankylosing spondylitis synovial fluid. Several of the motif variants were reported before in synovial fluid and blood from reactive arthritis.

Libraries of TCR beta came from quantitative 5'-RACE with molecular barcodes. TCRdb fed the 5' RACE reads into MiXCR, producing one record per CDR3 protein. The table has 200,000 to 250,000 distinct CDR3 sequences, 5.5% to 7.5% seen once; the top ten hold 11% to 15%. This clonotype was seen only a few times. No antigen is known for it. The sequenced material came from blood, either unsorted or a sorted T cell fraction (not recorded which). The TCR comes from a male donor with ankylosing spondylitis.

The CDR3 DNA follows: TGTGCCAGCAGCCAAGTCAGGGGGCGGGGTCCCGGGCCTGGGGCCAACGTCCTGACTTTC. Amino acids: CASSQVRGRGPGPGANVLTF. The J gene is TRBJ2-6, the V gene TRBV11-1; 8 positions match TRBD1. This CDR3 is built from 20 residues. Trimming at V came to 5 bases and at J to 2 bases, leaving 17 bases not matched to a gene. Germline-derived CDR1 and CDR2 are SGHAT and FQDESV (reference sequence).